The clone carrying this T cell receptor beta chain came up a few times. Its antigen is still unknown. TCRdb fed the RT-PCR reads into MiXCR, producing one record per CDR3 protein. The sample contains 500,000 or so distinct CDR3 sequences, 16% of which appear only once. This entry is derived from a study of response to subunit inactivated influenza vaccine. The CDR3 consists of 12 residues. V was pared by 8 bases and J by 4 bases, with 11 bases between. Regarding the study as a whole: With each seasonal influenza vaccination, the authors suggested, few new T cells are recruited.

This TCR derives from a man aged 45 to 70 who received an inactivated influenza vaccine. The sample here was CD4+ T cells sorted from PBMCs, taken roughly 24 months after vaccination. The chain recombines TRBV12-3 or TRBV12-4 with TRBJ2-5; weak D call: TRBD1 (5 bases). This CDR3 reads CASGPGAETQYF. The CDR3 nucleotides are TGTGCCAGCGGTCCTGGGGCAGAGACCCAGTACTTC.